This T cell receptor beta chain was observed in a study of blood T cell repertoires in COVID-19. Sequencing used immunoSEQ multiplex PCR; TCRdb keeps in-frame clones, though not all of them. The sample holds fewer than 400,000 clones; over 85% are singletons and the top ten take 1.5% to 2%. Deletions cut 7 bases from V and 7 bases from J, with 17 bases between. This CDR3 is 14 amino acids long. The germline V gene has CDR1 ENHRY and CDR2 SYGVKD. The sequenced sample was PBMCs or T cells enriched from blood (not recorded which). The chain joins TRBV10-3 to TRBJ1-5, with no clear D. The receptor was isolated from a young woman who had recovered from COVID-19. In DNA, the CDR3 is TGTGCCATCACCGAGGGAGGGAGCGGCCAGCCCCAGCATTTT. Translated: CAITEGGSGQPQHF.